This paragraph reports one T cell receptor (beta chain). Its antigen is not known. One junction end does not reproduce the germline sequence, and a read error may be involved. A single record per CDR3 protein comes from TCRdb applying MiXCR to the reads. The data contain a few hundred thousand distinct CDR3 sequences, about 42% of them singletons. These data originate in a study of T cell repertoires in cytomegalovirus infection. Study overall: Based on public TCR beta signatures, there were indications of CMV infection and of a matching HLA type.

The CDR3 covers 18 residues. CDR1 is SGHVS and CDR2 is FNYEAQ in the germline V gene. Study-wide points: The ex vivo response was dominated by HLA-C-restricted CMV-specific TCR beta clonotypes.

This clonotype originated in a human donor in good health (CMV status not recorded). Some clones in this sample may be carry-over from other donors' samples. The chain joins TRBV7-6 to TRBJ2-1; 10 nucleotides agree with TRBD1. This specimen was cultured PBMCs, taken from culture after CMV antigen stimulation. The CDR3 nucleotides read TGTGCCAGCAGTTTAGACAGGGGGCGCATCAAGATGGGCAATGAGCAGTTCTTC. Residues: CASSLDRGRIKMGNEQFF.